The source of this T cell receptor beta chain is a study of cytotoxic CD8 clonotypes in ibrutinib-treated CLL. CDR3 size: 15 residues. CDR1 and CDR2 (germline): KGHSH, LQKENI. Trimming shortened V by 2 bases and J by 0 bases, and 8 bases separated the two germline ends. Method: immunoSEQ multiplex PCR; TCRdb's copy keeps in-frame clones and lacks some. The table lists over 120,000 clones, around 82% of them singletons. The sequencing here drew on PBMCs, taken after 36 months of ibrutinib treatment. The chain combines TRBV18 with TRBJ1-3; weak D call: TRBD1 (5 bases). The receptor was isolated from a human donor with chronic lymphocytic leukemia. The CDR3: CASSPGTGSGNTIYF. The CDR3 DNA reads TGTGCCAGCTCACCAGGGACTGGCTCTGGAAACACCATATATTTT.